These 21 T cell receptor beta chains were sequenced from one sample in a study of low-dose radiotherapy and immunotherapy resistance in tumors. cDNA synthesis used a TRAV/TRBV-specific primer set for both chains. A constant-region primer paired with the V-primer adapter amplified TCRs over approximately 18 PCR cycles. Each CDR3 protein gets one entry after TCRdb re-called the reads with MiXCR. The top ten clones hold approximately 1.3% of a sample with 65,000 to 95,000 distinct CDR3 sequences, less than 20% of them seen once. Time point of the sample: after trial treatment. Treatment meaning: LDRT plus nivolumab, ipilimumab, low-dose cyclophosphamide and aspirin (RACIN trial). Material: PBMCs, obtained after low-dose radiotherapy plus immunotherapy. Receptors were obtained from a male donor with prostate cancer.

This clonotype has ten or more counts. This chain joins TRBV11-3 and TRBJ2-2; no clear D. Per the germline V gene, CDR1 is SGHNT and CDR2 is YENEEA. Trimming took off 1 base at V and 3 bases at J, with 9 bases between the two ends. The CDR3 is 15 amino acids. CDR3 nucleotides: TGTGCCAGCAGCTTAGGAGGTGAATACACCGGGGAGCTGTTTTTT. As protein: CASSLGGEYTGELFF.

The chain combines TRBV12-3 or TRBV12-4 with TRBJ2-7, with 8 bases identical to TRBD1. This CDR3 region has 15 residues. V shed 2 bases, J shed 3 bases, and the junction held 6 bases outside the gene matches. The CDR3 DNA reads TGTGCCAGCAGTTTAATAAGTGGGACAGGCTACGAGCAGTACTTC. Encoded protein: CASSLISGTGYEQYF.

The rearrangement uses TRBV15 and TRBJ1-4; 7 bases align to TRBD1. The CDR3 has 13 residues. With 7 bases clipped from V and 5 bases from J, the junction kept 4 bases outside the gene matches. Germline CDR1 reads LNHNV; CDR2 reads YYDKDF (reference sequence). The CDR3 loop reads CATMSRGNEKLFF. For the CDR3, the DNA is TGTGCCACCATGAGCAGGGGGAATGAAAAACTGTTTTTT.

In this sample, this clonotype turned up many times. This chain connects TRBV11-2 to TRBJ2-1, with 14 bases lining up with TRBD2. Trimming removed 4 bases from V and 12 bases from J; junction bases left unmatched: 8. Germline values: CDR1 SGHAT, CDR2 FQNNGV. The CDR3 is made up of 15 amino acids. CDR3 residues: CASSSGTSGGPLQFF. The CDR3 coding sequence is TGTGCCAGCAGCTCCGGGACTAGCGGGGGCCCCTTGCAGTTCTTC.

This clonotype was recorded many times. The CDR3 spells CSARDPWSNNEQFF. In DNA form, the CDR3 reads TGCAGTGCTAGAGATCCGTGGTCGAACAATGAGCAGTTCTTC. This chain uses TRBV20-1 with TRBJ2-1, with D unresolved. Germline V gene data show CDR1 as DFQATT and CDR2 as SNEGSKA (reference sequence). CDR3 length: 14 residues. The germline V and J ends were trimmed by 0 bases and 5 bases, with 11 bases remaining between them.

At least ten counts were recorded for this clonotype. V is TRBV6-1 and J is TRBJ1-5; D is ambiguous. Trimming left V 3 bases short and J 1 base short, with 7 bases between. Germline V gene lookup returns CDR1 MNHNS and CDR2 SASEGT. The CDR3 runs to 14 residues. This CDR3 is CASSEKGSNQPQHF. The CDR3 DNA reads TGTGCCAGCAGTGAGAAGGGAAGCAATCAGCCCCAGCATTTT.

This clonotype has a count of ten or more. This chain connects TRBV6-2 or TRBV6-3 to TRBJ2-5, with D perhaps TRBD2 (6 bases). The germline gives CDR1 MNHEY, CDR2 SVGEGT. This CDR3 spans 14 amino acids. V lost 5 bases and J lost 3, with 13 bases in between. The CDR3 loop reads CASSPAGAEETQYF. CDR3 in DNA: TGTGCCAGCAGTCCAGCGGGCGCGGAAGAGACCCAGTACTTC.

This clonotype has ten or more counts. The chain uses TRBV30 and TRBJ2-2; D gene unclear. The germline V gene has CDR1 GTSNPN and CDR2 SVGIG (reference sequence). This CDR3 comprises 13 residues. V dropped 8 bases and J dropped 2 bases, with 12 bases sitting between them. In nucleotides, the CDR3 is TGTGCCCACCGGGCCCAAAACACCGGGGAGCTGTTTTTT. Its translation is CAHRAQNTGELFF.

This clonotype was counted at least ten times. The V call is TRBV3-1, the J call TRBJ1-2, with 10 bases aligning to TRBD1. CDR3 length: 15 amino acids. The trim removed 0 bases at V and 7 bases at J, leaving 5 bases unmatched. In germline, CDR1 is LGHDT, CDR2 YNNKEL (reference sequence). CDR3 loop: CASSQEGDRGPGYTF. The CDR3 DNA follows: TGTGCCAGCAGCCAAGAAGGAGACAGGGGGCCTGGCTACACCTTC.

Turning to this clonotype: A far more abundant clone sits one base away, making this likely a read error. The V and J genes are TRBV4-3 and TRBJ2-7, with TRBD2 identical over 11 bases. This CDR3 is 15 amino acids long. Germline CDR1 and CDR2: LGHNA and YSLEER. V was clipped by 5 bases and J by 7 bases; unmatched bases: 10. The CDR3 here is CASSRLAGLLDEQYF. The CDR3, as DNA: TGCGCCAGCAGCAGACTAGCGGGGCTTTTGGATGAGCAGTACTTC.

A few counts support this clonotype. The rearrangement links TRBV25-1 to TRBJ2-7, with 8 bases aligning to TRBD1. Unmatched junction bases numbered 5, after V lost 4 bases and J lost 3 bases. The CDR3 has 14 residues. The germline V gene has CDR1 MGHDK and CDR2 SYGVNS. The DNA for the CDR3 is TGTGCCAGCAGTGCAGCAGGGGGCATCTACGAGCAGTACTTC. Translated, it gives CASSAAGGIYEQYF.

This clonotype has a count of ten or more. V and J are TRBV7-3 and TRBJ2-1, with TRBD2 matching over 10 bases. Germline assignment: CDR1 SGHTA and CDR2 FQGTGA. V lost 4 bases to trimming and J lost 9 bases; unmatched junction nucleotides: 9. This CDR3 spans 15 amino acids. CDR3 DNA sequence: TGTGCCAGCAGCTCAACGCCTAGCGGGAGTAGTGAGCAGTTCTTC. This translates into CASSSTPSGSSEQFF.

This clonotype was detected many times. The chain couples TRBV28 to TRBJ2-3, with TRBD2 matching 10 bases. The CDR3 has 16 amino acids. CDR1 is MDHEN, CDR2 SYDVKM, per germline. With 3 bases clipped from V and 5 bases from J, the junction kept 8 bases outside the gene matches. The CDR3 is CASSFGLAGAKDTQYF. The DNA of the CDR3 is TGTGCCAGCAGTTTTGGCCTAGCGGGAGCAAAAGATACGCAGTATTTT.

In regard to this clonotype: A much bigger clone sits one base away, suggesting this may be a read error. The chain couples TRBV28 to TRBJ2-1; D gene uncertain. This CDR3 contains 13 residues. V dropped 3 bases and J dropped 7 bases, with 10 bases sitting between them. Germline CDR1 and CDR2: MDHEN and SYDVKM. The CDR3 here is CASSFVSMNEQFF. The CDR3, as DNA: TGTGCCAGCAGTTTCGTGAGTATGAATGAGCAGTTCTTC.

This clonotype was counted ten times or more. The chain links TRBV20-1 to TRBJ2-3; D not certain. Per germline, CDR1 DFQATT and CDR2 SNEGSKA (reference sequence). The CDR3 is 13 residues long. Trimming left V 5 bases short and J 6 bases short, with 15 bases between. DNA of the CDR3: TGCAGTGCTGACCCAAGGTCCCCGGATACGCAGTATTTT. As protein: CSADPRSPDTQYF.

The chain uses TRBV12-5 and TRBJ2-3; D unresolved. The CDR3 totals 16 residues. Germline lookup yields CDR1 LGHNT and CDR2 FRNRAP. CDR3 residues: CASSPVKKVGTDTQYF. CDR3 nucleotide sequence: TGTGCCAGCAGCCCCGTAAAAAAGGTGGGCACAGATACGCAGTATTTT.

Of note for this clonotype: This likely traces to a read error, being one base from a far larger clone. The chain uses TRBV9 and TRBJ2-7, with a tentative D call TRBD2 (6 bases). V shed 0 bases and J shed 7 bases, with 17 bases lying between them. The CDR3 extends over 15 amino acids. From germline, CDR1 is SGDLS and CDR2 YYNGEE. CDR3 sequence (DNA): TGTGCCAGCAGCGTAGTAGCGGCCTCCTACAATGAGCAGTACTTC. Translation: CASSVVAASYNEQYF.

This chain joins TRBV27 and TRBJ2-2; D not resolved. Trimming took off 0 bases at V and 1 base at J, with 12 bases between the two ends. Germline CDR1 reads MNHEY; CDR2 reads SMNVEV (reference sequence). This CDR3 region has 17 residues. The CDR3 sequence: CASSLSFKLLNTGELFF. DNA of the CDR3: TGTGCCAGCAGTTTATCGTTTAAACTTTTGAACACCGGGGAGCTGTTTTTT.

The table lists this clonotype with many counts. The rearrangement joins TRBV21-1 to TRBJ2-1; the D segment call TRBD2 is taken from the table without a DNA check. TRBV21-1 is a listed pseudogene. The CDR3 is 15 amino acids. The DNA of the CDR3 is TGTGCCAGCACGAGAGGACTAGTATTTTACAATGAGCAGTTCTTC. Translated: CASTRGLVFYNEQFF.

This clonotype was detected ten times or more. This sequence joins TRBV2 and TRBJ1-2; D unresolved. Germline V gives CDR1 SNHLY, CDR2 FYNNEI. V was clipped by 6 bases and J by 6 bases, with 11 bases between them. The CDR3 contains 12 residues. The CDR3 protein is CASRLTLDGYTF. CDR3 DNA sequence: TGTGCCAGCAGATTGACACTAGATGGCTACACCTTC.

Details on this clonotype: It differs at one base from a far larger clone, so likely a read error. J is TRBJ2-7 and V is TRBV20-1, with D possibly matching TRBD2 (5 bases). The CDR3 is 15 amino acids. Trimming took off 4 bases at V and 7 bases at J, with 23 bases between the two ends. From germline, CDR1 is DFQATT and CDR2 SNEGSKA (reference sequence). DNA for the CDR3: TGCAGTGCTACCCCCGCGGGCAGCCCCTACAATGAGCAGTACTTC. This encodes CSATPAGSPYNEQYF.